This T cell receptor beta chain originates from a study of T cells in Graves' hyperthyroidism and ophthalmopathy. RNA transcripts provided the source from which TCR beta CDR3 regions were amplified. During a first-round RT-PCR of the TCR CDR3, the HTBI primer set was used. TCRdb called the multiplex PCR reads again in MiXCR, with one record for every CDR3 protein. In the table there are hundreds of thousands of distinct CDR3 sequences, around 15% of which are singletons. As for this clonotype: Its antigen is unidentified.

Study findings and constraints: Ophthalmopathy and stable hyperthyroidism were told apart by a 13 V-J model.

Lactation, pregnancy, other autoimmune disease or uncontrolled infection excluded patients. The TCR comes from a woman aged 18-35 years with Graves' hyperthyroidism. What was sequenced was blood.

CDR3 region: CASISASDEQYF. The CDR3 coding sequence is TGTGCCAGCATATCTGCCTCGGACGAGCAGTACTTC. The gene calls are TRBV27 and TRBJ2-7; D gene ambiguous. In germline, CDR1 is MNHEY, CDR2 SMNVEV (reference sequence). Deletions cut 7 bases from V and 5 bases from J, with 12 bases between. The CDR3 is made up of 12 amino acids.